Listed below are T cell receptor beta chains from one sample, sequenced in a study of cytomegalovirus exposure and HLA in healthy donors. Some clones are missing from TCRdb's copy, which holds only in-frame ones; the method was immunoSEQ multiplex PCR. The sample yields about 240,000 clones, around 81% seen once. Sequences were obtained from PBMCs. These receptors all come from a woman aged 55-69 years in good health and CMV-seropositive. Each CDR3 is given with its conserved first and last residue. D genes are given only for firm matches. Part of the rows lack a size; the others show once, few, many or a class for expanded clones.

>TRBV5-1|TRBD1|14|TRBJ1-2|NA
TGCGCCAGCAGTCCCTTAGGGGGCTCCTATGGCTACACCTTC
CASSPLGGSYGYTF
>TRBV6-1|NA|16|TRBJ1-2|NA
TGTGCCAGCAGTGAAGCTCGGGAGGCAGCCTCTTATGGCTACACCTTC
CASSEAREAASYGYTF
>TRBV11-3|NA|14|TRBJ2-2|NA
TGTGCCAGCAGCTGGACAGCGAACACCGGGGAGCTGTTTTTT
CASSWTANTGELFF
>TRBV30|NA|20|TRBJ2-7|NA
TGTGCCTGGAGTGTACAGGGTTATGGCCCGAACTCCCTTCGGAACTACGAGCAGTACTTC
CAWSVQGYGPNSLRNYEQYF
>TRBV19|NA|15|TRBJ2-7|NA
TGTGCCAGTAGTATAAAGCAGGGCCGGTCCTACGAGCAGTACTTC
CASSIKQGRSYEQYF
>TRBV27|NA|15|TRBJ2-7|NA
TGTGCCAGCAGTTTCTTGGGGAGTCAGTCCTACGAGCAGTACTTC
CASSFLGSQSYEQYF
>TRBV19|TRBD2|12|TRBJ2-1|NA
TGTGCCAGAGGGGGACTAGCGGATGAGCAGTTCTTC
CARGGLADEQFF
>TRBV28|NA|14|TRBJ2-7|once
TGTGCCAGCAGTTTATGGGGGGGCTCCTACGAGCAGTACTTC
CASSLWGGSYEQYF
>TRBV5-1|TRBD2|17|TRBJ2-5|NA
TGCGCCAGCAGCCTCGGGACTAGCGGGAGCAAGCGAGAGACCCAGTACTTC
CASSLGTSGSKRETQYF
>TRBV5-5|TRBD1|17|TRBJ2-7|once
TGTGCCAGCAGCTTCCGGGACAGGTTCGTTTCGGGCTACGAGCAGTACTTC
CASSFRDRFVSGYEQYF
>TRBV7-9|NA|11|TRBJ2-1|NA
TGTGCCAGCAGCTTGCGGAATGAGCAGTTCTTC
CASSLRNEQFF
>TRBV11-2|NA|13|TRBJ2-7|NA
TGTGCCAGCAGCGGACTTTGGAGCTACGAGCAGTACTTC
CASSGLWSYEQYF
>TRBV9|NA|16|TRBJ2-7|NA
TGTGCCAGCAGCGTCCGCCGACGCGGGGACTCCTACGAGCAGTACTTC
CASSVRRRGDSYEQYF
>TRBV15|TRBD1|19|TRBJ1-2|NA
TGTGCCACCAGCAGAGAGTACGACAGGGGGGCGACGTCTAACTATGGCTACACCTTC
CATSREYDRGATSNYGYTF
>TRBV9|TRBD1|15|TRBJ1-1|NA
TGTGCCAGCAGCGTAGGGGGACAGGGTATAACTGAAGCTTTCTTT
CASSVGGQGITEAFF
>TRBV27|TRBD2|16|TRBJ2-7|NA
TGTGCCAGCACTCCTTCCACCGGGGGGTACCCCTACGAGCAGTACTTC
CASTPSTGGYPYEQYF
>TRBV18|NA|12|TRBJ1-5|NA
TGTGCCAGCTCGTCTGTCGGTCAGCCCCAGCATTTT
CASSSVGQPQHF
>TRBV30|NA|12|TRBJ2-1|NA
TGTGCCTGGAGTGCCCAGGGTGATGAGCAGTTCTTC
CAWSAQGDEQFF
>TRBV7-5|NA|18|TRBJ2-1|NA
TGTGTCAGAAGCTCCCTAGCGATCCCTACACCGCCTTACAATGAGCAGTTCTTC
CVRSSLAIPTPPYNEQFF
>TRBV9|NA|13|TRBJ1-5|NA
TGTGCCAGCAGCGTAGAACTCGGTCAGCCCCAGCATTTT
CASSVELGQPQHF
>TRBV5-6|TRBD1|16|TRBJ2-7|NA
TGTGCCAGCAGGGTCCGCCCAGGGGGAACTACCTACGAGCAGTACTTC
CASRVRPGGTTYEQYF
>TRBV5-1|TRBD2|17|TRBJ2-1|NA
TGCGCCAGCAGCTTGCTTGCGGGGGGGACTAGCGGGACCGAGCAGTTCTTC
CASSLLAGGTSGTEQFF
>TRBV4-2|TRBD1|19|TRBJ1-1|NA
TGTGCCAGCAGCCAAGAACGCCTAACCGGACAGGGTGCGAACACTGAAGCTTTCTTT
CASSQERLTGQGANTEAFF
>TRBV19|TRBD2|15|TRBJ2-7|NA
TGTGCCAGTAGTTCGACTAGCGGGATTACCTACGAGCAGTACTTC
CASSSTSGITYEQYF
>TRBV29-1|TRBD1|13|TRBJ2-7|NA
TGCAGCATTCCGGGACAGGGGAATAACGAGCAGTACTTC
CSIPGQGNNEQYF
>TRBV28|TRBD1|18|TRBJ2-6|NA
TGTGCCAGCAGTTCCGGGACAGGGAAAGGATTTGGGGCCAACGTCCTGACTTTC
CASSSGTGKGFGANVLTF
>TRBV30|TRBD1|15|TRBJ2-5|NA
TGTGCCTGGAGTGTCTGGGACAGGGGGACGGAGACCCAGTACTTC
CAWSVWDRGTETQYF
>TRBV2|NA|11|TRBJ2-7|NA
TGTGCCAGCAGTCCTAACTACGAGCAGTACTTC
CASSPNYEQYF
>TRBV30|NA|13|TRBJ2-7|NA
TGTGCCTGGAGTGTAGAGTCTGCATACGAGCAGTACTTC
CAWSVESAYEQYF
>TRBV6-5|NA|14|TRBJ1-2|NA
TGTGCCAGCAGTTATCGGCGACAGGTCTATGGCTACACCTTC
CASSYRRQVYGYTF
>TRBV28|NA|14|TRBJ2-7|NA
TGTGCCAGCAGTGTTTGGGGACTCACCTACGAGCAGTACTTC
CASSVWGLTYEQYF
>TRBV10-3|TRBD2|14|TRBJ2-5|NA
TGTGCCATCAGTGAGTCTCCGGGAGGGGAGACCCAGTACTTC
CAISESPGGETQYF
>TRBV11-2|NA|16|TRBJ1-4|few
TGTGCCAGCAGCTTAGTGGGGGAGGGCAGGAGAGAAAAACTGTTTTTT
CASSLVGEGRREKLFF
>TRBV2|TRBD2|18|TRBJ2-3|NA
TGTGCCAGCATCTCCCCGTCAACGCGGGAGCTTCGCACAGATACGCAGTATTTT
CASISPSTRELRTDTQYF
>TRBV5-4|NA|15|TRBJ2-5|few
TGTGCCAGCAGCTCAACGGGAGTGGGACAAGAGACCCAGTACTTC
CASSSTGVGQETQYF
>TRBV5-4|TRBD2|16|TRBJ2-5|NA
TGTGCCAGCAGCCCAACCGGGGGGGGGATAGGGGAGACCCAGTACTTC
CASSPTGGGIGETQYF
>TRBV6-5|NA|13|TRBJ1-4|NA
TGTGCCAGCAGTTATTCGGGGGGGACGAAACTGTTTTTT
CASSYSGGTKLFF
>TRBV18|NA|14|TRBJ1-1|NA
TGTGCCAGCTCACCACCCACGGGAGGGACTGAAGCTTTCTTT
CASSPPTGGTEAFF
>TRBV19|TRBD1|15|TRBJ2-7|NA
TGTGCCAGTAGTATAGAAGTACAGGGGTTGGACGAGCAGTACTTC
CASSIEVQGLDEQYF
>TRBV2|TRBD2|15|TRBJ2-1|NA
TGTGCCAGCAGACCGACTAGCAGCCCCTACAATGAGCAGTTCTTC
CASRPTSSPYNEQFF
>TRBV2|NA|12|TRBJ2-7|once
TGTGCCAGCAGGCGGGAACCCTACGAGCAGTACTTC
CASRREPYEQYF
>TRBV5-1|TRBD2|14|TRBJ2-7|NA
TGCGCCAGCAGCTTGGTAGGGAGGGGCTACGAGCAGTACTTC
CASSLVGRGYEQYF
>TRBV4-1|TRBD1|19|TRBJ1-2|NA
TGCGCCAGCAGCCAAATTCTTAGGGACAGACGATTCCAGAACTATGGCTACACCTTC
CASSQILRDRRFQNYGYTF
>TRBV6-1|NA|14|TRBJ1-1|once
TGTGCCAGCAGTGAATTCGAGGAAGCCACTGAAGCTTTCTTT
CASSEFEEATEAFF
>TRBV11-3|NA|15|TRBJ2-1|NA
TGTGCCAGCAGCCAGAGGCAGGGTTCCTACAATGAGCAGTTCTTC
CASSQRQGSYNEQFF
>TRBV19|TRBD1|13|TRBJ1-5|NA
TGTGCCAGCCAAGGGGGCTTCAATCAGCCCCAGCATTTT
CASQGGFNQPQHF
>TRBV6-5|TRBD2|14|TRBJ2-7|few
TGTGCCAGCAGGTTGGGGGAGGGTATTTACGAGCAGTACTTC
CASRLGEGIYEQYF
>TRBV7-9|NA|14|TRBJ2-1|NA
TGTGCCAGCAGCCTCGAGACTAGACTCAATGAGCAGTTCTTC
CASSLETRLNEQFF
>TRBV6-6|TRBD2|15|TRBJ2-7|NA
TGTGCCAGCAGTTACCCTGGGAGCGGGAGTTACGAGCAGTACTTC
CASSYPGSGSYEQYF